This TCR beta chain derives from a study of T cells in Graves' hyperthyroidism and ophthalmopathy. Study results and limitations: Most expanded thyroid clonotypes above 0.001 recurred in blood.

Patients aged 18 to 65 had newly diagnosed hyperthyroidism lasting under 2 months. The study left out patients who had uncontrolled infection, other autoimmune disease, pregnancy or lactation. Clinical symptoms, serum thyroxine, TRAb, thyroid ultrasound and orbital computed tomography established diagnosis. The ends were cut back, 4 bases at V and 3 bases at J, with 9 bases in the middle. Germline V gene data show CDR1 as KGHSH and CDR2 as LQKENI. The length of the CDR3 is 13 residues. As concerns this clonotype: The antigen is undetermined.

There were TCR beta CDR3 regions amplified from RNA transcripts. The HTBI primer set was used in a first-round RT-PCR of the TCR CDR3. TCRdb called the multiplex PCR reads again in MiXCR, with one record for every CDR3 protein. The data show about 96,000 distinct CDR3 sequences, roughly 49% seen once. Sequenced input: blood. The sequence was obtained from a woman in her thirties or forties with Graves' hyperthyroidism. This sequence joins TRBV18 and TRBJ1-1; no clear D. CDR3 residues: CASSLGRDTEAFF. DNA of the CDR3: TGTGCCAGCTCACTCGGGAGGGACACTGAAGCTTTCTTT.